The sample holds a few counts of the clone carrying this T cell receptor beta chain. With a J-beta primer mix and a sample-barcoded 5' primer, a second PCR ran 7 to 11 cycles. MiXCR was run by TCRdb on the 5' RACE reads, yielding one entry per CDR3 protein. The sample has about 930,000 distinct CDR3 sequences; 29% are singletons. The sample is drawn from a study of blood T cells in healthy people across ages. Per sample, a minimum of 7 million PBMCs were isolated. Per the germline V gene, CDR1 is SGHTS and CDR2 is YDEGEE. This CDR3 region has 14 residues. The V end was cut by 5 bases, the J end by 2 bases, with 13 bases between. The same data also contributed to another study, on T cells of mothers and their children.

The source is a woman aged 40 to 49 in good health. The chain is built from TRBV5-8 and TRBJ2-5, with D tentatively TRBD1 or TRBD2 (5 bases each). The specimen was blood. The CDR3 bases are TGTGCCAGCAGGCCCTGGGACGGACAAGAGACCCAGTACTTC. Its translation: CASRPWDGQETQYF.